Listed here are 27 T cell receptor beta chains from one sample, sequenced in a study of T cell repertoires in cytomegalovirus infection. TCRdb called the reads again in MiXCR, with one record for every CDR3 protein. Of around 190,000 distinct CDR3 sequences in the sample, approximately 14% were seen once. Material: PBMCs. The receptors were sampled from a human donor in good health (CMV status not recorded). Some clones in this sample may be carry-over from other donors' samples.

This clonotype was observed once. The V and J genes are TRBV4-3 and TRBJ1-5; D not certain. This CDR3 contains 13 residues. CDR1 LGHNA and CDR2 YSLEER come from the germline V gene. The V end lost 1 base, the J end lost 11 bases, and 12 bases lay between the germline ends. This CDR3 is CASSQVIVEAQHF. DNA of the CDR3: TGCGCCAGCAGCCAAGTCATAGTAGAGGCCCAGCATTTT.

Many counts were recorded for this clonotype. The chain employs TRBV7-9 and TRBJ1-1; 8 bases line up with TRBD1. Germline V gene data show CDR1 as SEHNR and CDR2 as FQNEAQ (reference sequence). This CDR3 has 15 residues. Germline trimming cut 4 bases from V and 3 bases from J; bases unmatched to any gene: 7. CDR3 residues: CASSSPPDRDTEAFF. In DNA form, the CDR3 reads TGTGCCAGCAGCTCTCCCCCGGACAGGGACACTGAAGCTTTCTTT. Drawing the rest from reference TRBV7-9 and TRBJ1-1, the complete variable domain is DTGVSQNPRHKITKRGQNVTFRCDPISEHNRLYWYRQTLGQGPEFLTYFQNEAQLEKSRLLSDRFSAERPKGSFSTLEIQRTEQGDSAMYLCASSSPPDRDTEAFFGQGTRLTVV.

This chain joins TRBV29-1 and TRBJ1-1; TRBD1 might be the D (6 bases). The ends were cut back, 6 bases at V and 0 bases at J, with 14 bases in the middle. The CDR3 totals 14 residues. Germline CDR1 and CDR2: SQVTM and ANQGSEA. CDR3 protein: CSVRTVQLNTEAFF. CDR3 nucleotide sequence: TGCAGCGTGCGGACAGTACAATTGAACACTGAAGCTTTCTTT.

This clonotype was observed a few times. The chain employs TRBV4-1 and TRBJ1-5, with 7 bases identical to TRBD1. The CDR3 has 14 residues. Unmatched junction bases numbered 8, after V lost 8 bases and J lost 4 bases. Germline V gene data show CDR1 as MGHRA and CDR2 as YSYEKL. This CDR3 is CASGRPGQNQPQHF. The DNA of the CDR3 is TGCGCCAGCGGAAGGCCGGGACAGAATCAGCCCCAGCATTTT.

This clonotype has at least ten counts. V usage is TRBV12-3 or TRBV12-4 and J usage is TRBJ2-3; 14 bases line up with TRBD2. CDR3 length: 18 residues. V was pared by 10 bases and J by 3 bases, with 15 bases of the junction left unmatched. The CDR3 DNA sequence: TGTGCCACCCGATTCGGGACTAGCGGGGGCCTCGGGACAGATACGCAGTATTTT. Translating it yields CATRFGTSGGLGTDTQYF.

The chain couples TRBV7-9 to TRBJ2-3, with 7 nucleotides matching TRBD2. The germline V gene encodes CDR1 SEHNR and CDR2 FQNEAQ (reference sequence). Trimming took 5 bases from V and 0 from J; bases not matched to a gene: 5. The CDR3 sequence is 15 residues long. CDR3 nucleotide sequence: TGTGCCAGCAGCGAGGGACTACTTAGCACAGATACGCAGTATTTT. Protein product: CASSEGLLSTDTQYF.

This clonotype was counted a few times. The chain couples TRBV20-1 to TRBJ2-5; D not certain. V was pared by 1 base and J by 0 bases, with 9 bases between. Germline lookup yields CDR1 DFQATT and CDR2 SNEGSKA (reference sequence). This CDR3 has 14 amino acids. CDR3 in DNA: TGCAGTGCTAGAGTAGAGAGGTACCAAGAGACCCAGTACTTC. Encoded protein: CSARVERYQETQYF.

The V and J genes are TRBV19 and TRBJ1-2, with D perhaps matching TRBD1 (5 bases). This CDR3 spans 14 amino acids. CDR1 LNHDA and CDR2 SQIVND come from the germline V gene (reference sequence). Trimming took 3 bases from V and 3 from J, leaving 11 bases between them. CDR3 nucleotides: TGTGCCAGTAGTATTCAGGGTACGGACTATGGCTACACCTTC. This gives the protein CASSIQGTDYGYTF.

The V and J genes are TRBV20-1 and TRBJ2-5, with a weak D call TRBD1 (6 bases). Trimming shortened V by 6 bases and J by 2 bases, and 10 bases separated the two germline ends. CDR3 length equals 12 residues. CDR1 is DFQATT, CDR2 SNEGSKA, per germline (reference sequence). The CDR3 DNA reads TGCAGTGCCCAGGACAGTCAAGAGACCCAGTACTTC. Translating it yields CSAQDSQETQYF.

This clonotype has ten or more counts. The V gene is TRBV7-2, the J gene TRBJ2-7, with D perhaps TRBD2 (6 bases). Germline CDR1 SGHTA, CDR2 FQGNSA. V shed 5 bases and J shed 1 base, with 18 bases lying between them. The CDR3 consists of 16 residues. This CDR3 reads CASSPRREKVSYEQYF. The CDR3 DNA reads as TGTGCCAGCAGCCCCCGGAGGGAGAAAGTATCCTACGAGCAGTACTTC.

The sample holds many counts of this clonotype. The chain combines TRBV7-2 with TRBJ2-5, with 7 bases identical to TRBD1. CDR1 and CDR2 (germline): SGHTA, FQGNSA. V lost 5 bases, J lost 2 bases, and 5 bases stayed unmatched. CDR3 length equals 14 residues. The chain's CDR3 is CASSLYRGQETQYF. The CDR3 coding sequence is TGTGCCAGCAGCCTTTACAGGGGACAAGAGACCCAGTACTTC.

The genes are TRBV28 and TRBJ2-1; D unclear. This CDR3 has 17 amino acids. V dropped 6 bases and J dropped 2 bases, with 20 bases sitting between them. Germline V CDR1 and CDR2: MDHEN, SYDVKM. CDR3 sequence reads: CASRTEYLGPTYNEQFF. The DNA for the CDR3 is TGTGCCAGCAGGACCGAGTATCTGGGCCCAACCTACAATGAGCAGTTCTTC.

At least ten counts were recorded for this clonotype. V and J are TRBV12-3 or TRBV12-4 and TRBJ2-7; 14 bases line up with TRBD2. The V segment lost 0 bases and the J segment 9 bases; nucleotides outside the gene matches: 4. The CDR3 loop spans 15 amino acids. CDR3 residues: CASSLAGLAGVVQYF. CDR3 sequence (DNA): TGTGCCAGCAGTTTAGCGGGACTAGCGGGAGTGGTGCAGTACTTC.

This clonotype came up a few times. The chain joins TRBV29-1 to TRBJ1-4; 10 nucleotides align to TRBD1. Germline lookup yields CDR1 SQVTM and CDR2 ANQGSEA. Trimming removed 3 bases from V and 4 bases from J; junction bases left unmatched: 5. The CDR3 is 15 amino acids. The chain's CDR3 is CSVEGDRGGNEKLFF. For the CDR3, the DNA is TGCAGCGTTGAGGGGGACAGGGGAGGTAATGAAAAACTGTTTTTT.

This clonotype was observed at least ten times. CDR3: CASTKSTGSIIYTEAFF. In DNA, the CDR3 is TGTGCCAGCACTAAGAGTACAGGGTCGATAATTTACACTGAAGCTTTCTTT. The gene calls are TRBV6-1 and TRBJ1-1; weak D call: TRBD1 (6 bases). CDR3 length equals 17 residues. Germline lookup yields CDR1 MNHNS and CDR2 SASEGT. Trimming removed 7 bases from V and 3 bases from J, with 24 bases in between.

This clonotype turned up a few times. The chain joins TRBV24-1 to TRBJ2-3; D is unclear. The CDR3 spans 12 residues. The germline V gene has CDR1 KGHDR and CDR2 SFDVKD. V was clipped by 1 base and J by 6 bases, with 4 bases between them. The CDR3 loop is CATSDLRDTQYF. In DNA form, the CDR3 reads TGTGCCACCAGTGATTTAAGGGATACGCAGTATTTT.

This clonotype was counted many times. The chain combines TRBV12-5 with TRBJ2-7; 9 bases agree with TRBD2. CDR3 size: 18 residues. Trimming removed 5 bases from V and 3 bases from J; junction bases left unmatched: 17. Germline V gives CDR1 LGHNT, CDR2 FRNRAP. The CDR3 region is CASGLSAGGAGRIYEQYF. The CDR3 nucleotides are TGTGCTAGTGGTCTGAGTGCGGGAGGGGCGGGGCGGATCTACGAGCAGTACTTC.

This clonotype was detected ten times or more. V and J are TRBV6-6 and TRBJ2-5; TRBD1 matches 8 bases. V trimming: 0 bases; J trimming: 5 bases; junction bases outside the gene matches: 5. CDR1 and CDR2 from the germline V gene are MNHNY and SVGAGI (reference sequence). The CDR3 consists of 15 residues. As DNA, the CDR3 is TGTGCCAGCAGTTACTCGGGACAGGTGATGGAGACCCAGTACTTC. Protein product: CASSYSGQVMETQYF.

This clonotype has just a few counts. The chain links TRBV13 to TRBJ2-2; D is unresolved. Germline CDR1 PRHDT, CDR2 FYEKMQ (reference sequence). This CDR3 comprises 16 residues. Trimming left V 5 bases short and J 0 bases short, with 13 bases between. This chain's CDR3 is CASSTRTEANTGELFF. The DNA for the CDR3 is TGTGCCAGCAGCACCCGGACCGAAGCGAACACCGGGGAGCTGTTTTTT.

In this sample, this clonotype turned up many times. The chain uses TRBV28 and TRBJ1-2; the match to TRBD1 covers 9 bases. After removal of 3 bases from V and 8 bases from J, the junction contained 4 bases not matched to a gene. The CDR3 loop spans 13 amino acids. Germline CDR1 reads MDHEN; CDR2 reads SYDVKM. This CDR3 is CASSLDRGSGYTF. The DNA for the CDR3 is TGTGCCAGCAGTTTGGACAGGGGTTCGGGCTACACCTTC.

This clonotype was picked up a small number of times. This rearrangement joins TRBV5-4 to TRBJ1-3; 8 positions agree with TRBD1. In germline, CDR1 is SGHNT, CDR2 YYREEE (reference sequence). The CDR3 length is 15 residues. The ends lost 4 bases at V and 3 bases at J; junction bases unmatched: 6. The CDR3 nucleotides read TGTGCCAGCAGCATCGACAGGGGCTTTGGAAACACCATATATTTT. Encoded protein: CASSIDRGFGNTIYF.

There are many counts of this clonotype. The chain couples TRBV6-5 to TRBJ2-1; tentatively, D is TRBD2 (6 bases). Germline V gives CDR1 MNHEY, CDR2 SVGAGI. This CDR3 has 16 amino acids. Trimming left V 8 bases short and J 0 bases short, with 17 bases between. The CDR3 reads CASQKAGRSSYNEQFF. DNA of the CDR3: TGTGCCAGCCAAAAGGCGGGGAGGAGCTCCTACAATGAGCAGTTCTTC.

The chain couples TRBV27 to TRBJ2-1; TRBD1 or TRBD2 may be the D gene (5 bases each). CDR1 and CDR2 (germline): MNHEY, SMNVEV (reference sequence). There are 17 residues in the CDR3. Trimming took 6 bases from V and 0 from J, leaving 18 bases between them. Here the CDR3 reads CASSIGVGRSSYNEQFF. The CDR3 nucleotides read TGTGCCAGCAGCATAGGGGTTGGGAGAAGCTCCTACAATGAGCAGTTCTTC.

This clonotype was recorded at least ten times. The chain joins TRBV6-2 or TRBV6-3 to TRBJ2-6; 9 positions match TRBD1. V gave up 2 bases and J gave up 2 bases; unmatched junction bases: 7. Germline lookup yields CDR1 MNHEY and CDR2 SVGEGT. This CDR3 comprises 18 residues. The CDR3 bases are TGTGCCAGCAGTTACAGAGTGGACAGGGGTACTGGGGCCAACGTCCTGACTTTC. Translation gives CASSYRVDRGTGANVLTF.

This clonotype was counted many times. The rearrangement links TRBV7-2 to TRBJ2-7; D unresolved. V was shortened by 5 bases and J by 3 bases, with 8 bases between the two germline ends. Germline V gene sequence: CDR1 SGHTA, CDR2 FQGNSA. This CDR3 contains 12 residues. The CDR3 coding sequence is TGTGCCAGCAGCCCCCGAGGCTACGAGCAGTACTTC. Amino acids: CASSPRGYEQYF.

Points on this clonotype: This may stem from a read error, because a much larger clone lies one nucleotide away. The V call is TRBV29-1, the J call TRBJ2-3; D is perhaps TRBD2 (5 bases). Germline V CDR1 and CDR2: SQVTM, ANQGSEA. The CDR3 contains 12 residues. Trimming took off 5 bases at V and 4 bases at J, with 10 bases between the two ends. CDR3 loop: CSVRASPDTQYF. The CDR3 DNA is TGCAGCGTTCGGGCTAGCCCAGATACGCAGTATTTT.

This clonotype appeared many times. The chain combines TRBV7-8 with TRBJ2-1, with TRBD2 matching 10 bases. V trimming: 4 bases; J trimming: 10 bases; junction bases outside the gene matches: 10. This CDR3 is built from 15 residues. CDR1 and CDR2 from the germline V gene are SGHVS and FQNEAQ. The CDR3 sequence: CASSSRAGGPREQFF. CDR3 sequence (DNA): TGTGCCAGCAGCTCAAGAGCGGGAGGGCCTAGGGAGCAGTTCTTC.